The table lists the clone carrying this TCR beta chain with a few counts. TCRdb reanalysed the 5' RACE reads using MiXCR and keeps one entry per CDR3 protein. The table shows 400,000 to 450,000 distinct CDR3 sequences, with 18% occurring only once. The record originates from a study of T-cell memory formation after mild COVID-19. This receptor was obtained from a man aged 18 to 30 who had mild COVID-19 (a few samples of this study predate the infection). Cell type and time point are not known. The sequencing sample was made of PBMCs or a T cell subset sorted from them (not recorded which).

The CDR3: CASSSSISYEQYF. The CDR3 DNA follows: TGTGCCAGCAGTTCCTCTATTAGTTACGAGCAGTACTTC. This chain connects TRBV6-5 to TRBJ2-7; D call uncertain. V gave up 4 bases and J gave up 4 bases, with 11 bases separating them. This CDR3 has 13 residues. Germline V CDR1 and CDR2: MNHEY, SVGAGI.